Following are 13 T cell receptor beta chains from one sample sequenced in a study of cytomegalovirus exposure and HLA in healthy donors. Researchers ran the PCR with 60 Vbeta and 13 Jbeta primers. Assay: immunoSEQ multiplex PCR; the TCRdb copy retains only in-frame clones and omits some. The sample includes around 130,000 clones, about four fifths of them seen just once. Sequenced: PBMCs. Receptors originate from a man aged 18 to 30 in good health and CMV-seronegative.

The chain couples TRBV4-3 to TRBJ2-5; 10 bases agree with TRBD1. Germline V gene sequence: CDR1 LGHNA, CDR2 YSLEER. This CDR3 is 16 amino acids long. With V trimmed by 0 bases and J by 4 bases, 5 bases remained unmatched. CDR3 protein: CASSQDLTGGTETQYF. The CDR3, as DNA: TGCGCCAGCAGCCAAGATCTGACAGGGGGCACAGAGACCCAGTACTTC.

V gene TRBV11-3 combines with J gene TRBJ2-1; TRBD2 is a possible D gene (5 bases). The CDR3 sequence is 17 residues long. The germline CDR1 and CDR2 sequences are SGHNT and YENEEA. The V gene lost 5 bases and the J gene lost 0 bases, with 17 bases spanning the gap. The CDR3 bases are TGTGCCAGCAGCCCTCAGGCTAGCAAAAGCTCCTACAATGAGCAGTTCTTC. It specifies CASSPQASKSSYNEQFF.

This chain uses TRBV27 with TRBJ2-7; D is ambiguous. This CDR3 spans 13 amino acids. V was cut by 0 bases and J by 4 bases, with 7 bases left in between. Germline V gene data show CDR1 as MNHEY and CDR2 as SMNVEV (reference sequence). CDR3 DNA: TGTGCCAGCAGTTTATCAATCGGGTACGAGCAGTACGTC. Translation gives CASSLSIGYEQYV.

The rearrangement links TRBV6-1 to TRBJ2-5; tentatively, D is TRBD2 (5 bases). Germline assignment: CDR1 MNHNS and CDR2 SASEGT. Trimming removed 7 bases at V and 2 bases at J, with 11 bases between. The CDR3 has 13 residues. CDR3 sequence reads: CASTLREQETQYF. CDR3 bases: TGTGCCAGCACCCTCCGGGAACAAGAGACCCAGTACTTC.

This clone appeared a single time. The V gene is TRBV4-1, the J gene TRBJ2-1, with 14 bases lining up with TRBD2. The CDR3 runs to 16 residues. Germline CDR1 reads MGHRA; CDR2 reads YSYEKL. V lost 3 bases to trimming and J lost 5 bases; unmatched junction nucleotides: 3. The CDR3 sequence is CASSQGLAGVNNEQFF. The CDR3 DNA sequence: TGCGCCAGCAGCCAGGGACTAGCGGGAGTTAACAATGAGCAGTTCTTC.

The chain joins TRBV7-8 to TRBJ2-1; D is possibly TRBD1 (6 bases). Per the germline V gene, CDR1 is SGHVS and CDR2 is FQNEAQ. V was cut by 4 bases and J by 0 bases, with 13 bases left in between. CDR3 length: 16 amino acids. This chain's CDR3 is CASSSPTGSSYNEQFF. The CDR3 DNA is TGTGCCAGCAGCTCACCAACAGGGAGCTCCTACAATGAGCAGTTCTTC.

J is TRBJ2-5 and V is TRBV4-1, with D hard to call. The J call may be incorrect, as the DNA end agrees better with TRBJ2-7. This CDR3 is 15 amino acids long. Germline CDR1 and CDR2: MGHRA and YSYEKL. The CDR3 sequence: CASSQGHSVSGEQYF. CDR3 coding DNA: TGCGCCAGCAGCCAAGGACATTCAGTATCTGGCGAGCAGTACTTC.

The chain employs TRBV10-2 and TRBJ2-5; 7 nucleotides agree with TRBD1. The V gene's germline CDR1 is WSHSY and CDR2 SAAADI. This CDR3 spans 13 amino acids. The V gene end was trimmed by 7 bases and the J gene end by 4 bases; junction bases not matched to a gene: 6. The CDR3 DNA reads TGCGCCAGCATGGTGGCAGGGGGAGAGACCCAGTACTTC. Protein product: CASMVAGGETQYF.

This clone was recorded once. V usage is TRBV5-4 and J usage is TRBJ2-2; D gene uncertain. V was trimmed by 4 bases and J by 1 base, leaving 5 bases between them. In germline, CDR1 is SGHNT, CDR2 YYREEE (reference sequence). This CDR3 comprises 13 residues. CDR3 sequence (DNA): TGTGCCAGCAGCCCGAGGAACACCGGGGAGCTGTTTTTT. This sequence encodes CASSPRNTGELFF.

The V and J genes are TRBV4-2 and TRBJ2-7; 8 nucleotides align to TRBD2. Germline CDR1 is LGHNA and CDR2 is YNFKEQ. V was pared by 4 bases and J by 4 bases, with 18 bases of the junction left unmatched. The CDR3 sequence is 18 residues long. CDR3 DNA sequence: TGTGCCAGCAGCCCTACCGGGGCCAGCGGGGGAGTCTTTTACGAGCAGTACTTC. This translates into CASSPTGASGGVFYEQYF.

A few counts support this clone. The V and J genes are TRBV4-3 and TRBJ2-3; 7 bases fit TRBD1. Germline V CDR1 and CDR2: LGHNA, YSLEER. The CDR3 is 18 residues long. V lost 0 bases and J lost 0; bases outside the gene matches: 9. The DNA of the CDR3 is TGCGCCAGCAGCCAAGATCTCCCCCGACAGGGTAGCACAGATACGCAGTATTTT. Translating gives CASSQDLPRQGSTDTQYF.

This chain links TRBV10-3 with TRBJ2-1; weak D call: TRBD2 (6 bases). This CDR3 is built from 13 residues. CDR1 is ENHRY and CDR2 is SYGVKD in the germline V gene. V was clipped by 4 bases and J by 7 bases, with 11 bases between them. The CDR3 protein is CAISGGDWNEQFF. As DNA, the CDR3 is TGTGCCATCAGTGGGGGGGATTGGAATGAGCAGTTCTTC.

This chain joins TRBV5-1 and TRBJ2-1, with 11 bases fitting TRBD2. The CDR3 runs 20 residues. Germline CDR1 reads SGHRS; CDR2 reads YFSETQ. V gave up 4 bases and J gave up 2 bases; unmatched junction bases: 17. The CDR3 DNA follows: TGCGCCAGCAGCACCCCGGCGAGACAGAAGACTAGCGGGACCTACAATGAGCAGTTCTTC. This gives the protein CASSTPARQKTSGTYNEQFF. Filled out from reference TRBV5-1 and TRBJ2-1, the complete variable domain reads KAGVTQTPRYLIKTRGQQVTLSCSPISGHRSVSWYQQTPGQGLQFLFEYFSETQRNKGNFPGRFSGRQFSNSRSEMNVSTLELGDSALYLCASSTPARQKTSGTYNEQFFGPGTRLTVL.